This entry lists 14 T cell receptor beta chains sequenced from one sample in a study of CD4+ T cells in melanoma. Clones were sequenced by immunoSEQ multiplex PCR, and TCRdb holds only the in-frame ones, with some missing. Altogether some 110,000 clones are present, about 92% being singletons, with the ten largest covering 3.3%. The source material was peripheral blood. The receptor source for this set is a human donor with melanoma.

The chain uses TRBV29-1 and TRBJ2-7; perhaps TRBD2 as D (7 bases). CDR1 SQVTM and CDR2 ANQGSEA come from the germline V gene. The CDR3 sequence is 15 residues long. The germline V and J ends were trimmed by 1 base and 1 base, with 14 bases remaining between them. The CDR3 nucleotides are TGCAGCGTTGAAGCGGTACAGGGAGGGTCCTACGAGCAGTACTTC. Protein: CSVEAVQGGSYEQYF.

Here the CDR3 reads CASSQGAGANEKLFF. The CDR3 DNA reads as TGTGCCAGCAGCCAAGGGGCAGGGGCTAATGAAAAACTGTTTTTT. V gene TRBV7-9 combines with J gene TRBJ1-4; the D gene is possibly TRBD1 (6 bases). The CDR3 covers 15 residues. The V gene's germline CDR1 is SEHNR and CDR2 FQNEAQ (reference sequence). Trimming took off 5 bases at V and 3 bases at J, with 13 bases between the two ends.

V usage is TRBV9 and J usage is TRBJ2-5; 7 nucleotides agree with TRBD2. The CDR3 consists of 15 residues. Germline values: CDR1 SGDLS, CDR2 YYNGEE. The V gene end was trimmed by 4 bases and the J gene end by 5 bases; junction bases not matched to a gene: 11. CDR3 nucleotides: TGTGCCAGCAGCAAACAAGGACTAGTCCAGGAGACCCAGTACTTC. Encoded protein: CASSKQGLVQETQYF.

J is TRBJ2-1 and V is TRBV2, with 12 bases fitting TRBD2. The CDR3 sequence is 16 residues long. In germline, CDR1 is SNHLY, CDR2 FYNNEI. Unmatched junction bases numbered 15, after V lost 2 bases and J lost 16 bases. CDR3 residues: CASSERGTSGLKRGFF. The CDR3 DNA reads as TGTGCCAGCAGTGAACGGGGGACTAGCGGGTTAAAAAGAGGATTCTTC.

The chain links TRBV25-1 to TRBJ1-6, with TRBD1 as a possible D gene (5 bases). This CDR3 has 15 residues. Germline CDR1 MGHDK, CDR2 SYGVNS. V gave up 6 bases and J gave up 8 bases, with 17 bases separating them. The CDR3 here is CASRGLWAVDSPLHF. CDR3 nucleotides: TGTGCCAGCAGGGGGCTGTGGGCTGTGGATTCACCCCTCCACTTT.

The chain couples TRBV29-1 to TRBJ1-1, with 7 bases fitting TRBD1. The CDR3 loop spans 13 amino acids. The trim removed 7 bases at V and 5 bases at J, leaving 10 bases unmatched. CDR1 is SQVTM, CDR2 ANQGSEA, per germline. As DNA, the CDR3 is TGCAGCGGGTTGACAGGGCCTAGAACTGAAGCTTTCTTT. Protein: CSGLTGPRTEAFF.

The CDR3 region has the DNA TGCGCCAGCAGCGAAAGGGGCGGCCAGCTGTCCAAAAACATTCAGTACTTC. As protein: CASSERGGQLSKNIQYF. The rearrangement uses TRBV4-1 and TRBJ2-4, with D maybe TRBD1 (5 bases). The ends were cut back, 5 bases at V and 2 bases at J, with 19 bases in the middle. Germline-derived CDR1 and CDR2 are MGHRA and YSYEKL. CDR3 length equals 17 residues.

The rearrangement joins TRBV9 to TRBJ1-1, with TRBD1 as a possible D gene (5 bases). Germline loops: CDR1 SGDLS, CDR2 YYNGEE. This CDR3 is 14 amino acids long. V lost 0 bases to trimming and J lost 4 bases, with 10 bases between them. The CDR3 sequence is CASSVGSGTTEAFF. The DNA of the CDR3 is TGTGCCAGCAGCGTAGGATCAGGGACCACTGAAGCTTTCTTT.

This clone was seen only once. This chain links TRBV28 with TRBJ2-2; TRBD2 is a possible D gene (5 bases). CDR3 length: 12 amino acids. Deletions cut 5 bases from V and 8 bases from J, with 9 bases between. Germline V CDR1 and CDR2: MDHEN, SYDVKM. In DNA, the CDR3 is TGTGCCAGCAGTCTACCGGGGGGGGAGCTGTTTTTT. It is translated as CASSLPGGELFF.

V and J are TRBV7-8 and TRBJ2-5; TRBD1 aligns across 7 bases. Per germline, CDR1 SGHVS and CDR2 FQNEAQ. V lost 5 bases, J lost 3 bases, and 3 bases stayed unmatched. The CDR3 sequence is 13 residues long. The CDR3 reads CASSQGQKETQYF. Written as DNA, the CDR3 is TGTGCCAGCAGCCAGGGACAGAAAGAGACCCAGTACTTC.

This clone showed up just once. CDR3: CASSLRLAGAKNEQFF. The DNA for the CDR3 is TGTGCCAGCAGCCTTCGACTAGCGGGAGCTAAGAATGAGCAGTTCTTC. This chain uses TRBV9 with TRBJ2-1; TRBD2 matches at 12 bases. Trimming at V came to 4 bases and at J to 7 bases, leaving 9 bases not matched to a gene. The CDR3 extends over 16 amino acids. Germline V gene sequence: CDR1 SGDLS, CDR2 YYNGEE.

The chain joins TRBV27 to TRBJ1-1; D is perhaps TRBD1 (5 bases). The V gene lost 3 bases and the J gene lost 11 bases, with 13 bases spanning the gap. There are 12 residues in the CDR3. From germline, CDR1 is MNHEY and CDR2 SMNVEV (reference sequence). The CDR3 sequence is CASSFIGGEAFF. The CDR3 bases are TGTGCCAGCAGTTTTATCGGGGGTGAGGCTTTCTTT.

The chain recombines TRBV5-1 with TRBJ2-7; D is tentatively TRBD1 or TRBD2 (7 bases each). The CDR3 consists of 15 residues. V was pared by 3 bases and J by 3 bases, with 16 bases between. Germline CDR1 and CDR2: SGHRS and YFSETQ. The CDR3 spells CASSWTAGGVYEQYF. The CDR3 region has the DNA TGCGCCAGCAGCTGGACCGCAGGGGGGGTCTACGAGCAGTACTTC.

The chain uses TRBV7-2 and TRBJ2-7; D uncertain. The germline V and J ends were trimmed by 6 bases and 4 bases, with 13 bases remaining between them. The germline V gene encodes CDR1 SGHTA and CDR2 FQGNSA. This CDR3 spans 13 amino acids. The CDR3 here is CASRPTPSYEQYF. The CDR3 DNA sequence: TGTGCCAGCAGACCTACCCCGTCTTACGAGCAGTACTTC.